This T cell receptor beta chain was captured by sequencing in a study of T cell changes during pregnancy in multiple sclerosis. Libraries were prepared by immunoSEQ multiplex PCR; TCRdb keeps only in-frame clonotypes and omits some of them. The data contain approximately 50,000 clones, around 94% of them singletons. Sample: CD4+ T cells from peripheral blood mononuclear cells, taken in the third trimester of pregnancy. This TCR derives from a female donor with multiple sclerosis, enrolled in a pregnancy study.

CDR3 protein: CASTTPNTGELFF. The DNA of the CDR3 is TGTGCCAGCACCACACCGAACACCGGGGAGCTGTTTTTT. This rearrangement joins TRBV11-2 to TRBJ2-2; no firm D call. Germline CDR1 reads SGHAT; CDR2 reads FQNNGV. CDR3 length equals 13 residues. V was pared by 7 bases and J by 0 bases, with 6 bases between.